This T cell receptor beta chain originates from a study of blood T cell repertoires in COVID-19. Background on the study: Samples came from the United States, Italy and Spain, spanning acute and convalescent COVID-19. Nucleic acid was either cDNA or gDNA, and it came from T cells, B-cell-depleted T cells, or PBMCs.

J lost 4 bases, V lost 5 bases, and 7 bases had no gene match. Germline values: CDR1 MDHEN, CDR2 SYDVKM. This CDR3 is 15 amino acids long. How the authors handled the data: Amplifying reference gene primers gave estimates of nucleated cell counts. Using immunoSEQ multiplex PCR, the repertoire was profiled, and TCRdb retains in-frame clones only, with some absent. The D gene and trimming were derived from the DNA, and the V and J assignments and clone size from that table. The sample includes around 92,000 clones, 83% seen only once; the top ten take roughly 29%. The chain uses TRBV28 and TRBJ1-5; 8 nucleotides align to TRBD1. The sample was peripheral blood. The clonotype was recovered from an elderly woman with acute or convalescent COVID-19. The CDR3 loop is CASSAQQGGNQPQHF. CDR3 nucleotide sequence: TGTGCCAGCAGTGCACAACAGGGGGGGAATCAGCCCCAGCATTTT.